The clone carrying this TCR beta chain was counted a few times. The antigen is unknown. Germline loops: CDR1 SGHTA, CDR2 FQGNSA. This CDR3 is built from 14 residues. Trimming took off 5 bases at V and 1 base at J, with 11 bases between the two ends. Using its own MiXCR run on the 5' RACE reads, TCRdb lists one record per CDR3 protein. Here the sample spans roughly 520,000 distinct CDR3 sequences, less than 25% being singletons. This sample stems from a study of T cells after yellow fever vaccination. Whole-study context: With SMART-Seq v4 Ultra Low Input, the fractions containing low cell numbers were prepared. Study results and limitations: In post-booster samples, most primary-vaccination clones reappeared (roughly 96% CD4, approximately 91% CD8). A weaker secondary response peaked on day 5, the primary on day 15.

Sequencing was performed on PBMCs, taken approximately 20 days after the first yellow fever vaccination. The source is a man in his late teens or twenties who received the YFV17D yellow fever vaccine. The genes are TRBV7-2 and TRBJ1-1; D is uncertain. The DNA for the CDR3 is TGTGCCAGCAGCCCCCAATCACCGAACACTGAAGCTTTCTTT. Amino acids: CASSPQSPNTEAFF.